This passage covers 11 T cell receptor beta chains from one sample sequenced in a study of cytomegalovirus exposure and HLA in healthy donors. PCR employed 60 Vbeta and 13 Jbeta primers. The protocol was immunoSEQ multiplex PCR, while the TCRdb copy is restricted to in-frame clones and leaves out a portion. Here the sample spans about 96,000 clones, roughly 80% being singletons. The sequenced material came from PBMCs. These receptors all come from a man between 50 and 59 years old in good health and CMV-seropositive.

This sequence joins TRBV6-1 and TRBJ1-1; D unresolved. This CDR3 spans 13 amino acids. The germline gives CDR1 MNHNS, CDR2 SASEGT. V was trimmed by 11 bases and J by 2 bases, leaving 15 bases between them. The CDR3 DNA sequence: TGTGCCGCTTATCCGCGGGGTAACACTGAAGCTTTCTTT. Protein: CAAYPRGNTEAFF.

CDR3 amino acids: CASSRGEDYGYTF. CDR3 DNA sequence: TGTGCCAGCAGTAGAGGTGAGGACTATGGCTACACCTTC. The rearrangement uses TRBV7-9 and TRBJ1-2, with D hard to call. The CDR3 runs 13 residues. V was cut by 6 bases and J by 3 bases, with 11 bases left in between. Per germline, CDR1 SEHNR and CDR2 FQNEAQ (reference sequence).

The J gene is TRBJ2-5, the V gene TRBV7-2; 10 bases are shared with TRBD2. J gave up 5 bases and V 3 bases, and 6 bases lay outside the gene matches. CDR1 and CDR2 from the germline V gene are SGHTA and FQGNSA. The CDR3 has 15 amino acids. CDR3 amino acids: CASSFGLAGEETQYF. The CDR3 coding sequence is TGTGCCAGCAGCTTCGGGCTAGCGGGGGAGGAGACCCAGTACTTC.

Only a few counts were recorded for this clone. DNA of the CDR3: TGCGCCAGCAGCCAAGGGACAGGGCCCCCCTACGAGCAGTACTTC. Translated, it gives CASSQGTGPPYEQYF. The rearrangement uses TRBV4-1 and TRBJ2-7, with 8 bases lining up with TRBD1. Germline V lookup: CDR1 MGHRA, CDR2 YSYEKL. Trimming removed 1 base from V and 2 bases from J; junction bases left unmatched: 4. This CDR3 region has 15 residues.

The chain has TRBV7-9 and TRBJ1-1; D perhaps matches TRBD1 (6 bases). The V gene's germline CDR1 is SEHNR and CDR2 FQNEAQ (reference sequence). The CDR3 consists of 15 residues. V shed 5 bases and J shed 1 base, with 14 bases lying between them. In nucleotides, the CDR3 is TGTGCCAGCAGCCCCCCAGGGGTGGAGAACACTGAAGCTTTCTTT. This codes for CASSPPGVENTEAFF.

The V gene is TRBV15, the J gene TRBJ2-2; TRBD2 is a possible D gene (6 bases). The germline V gene encodes CDR1 LNHNV and CDR2 YYDKDF (reference sequence). V lost 5 bases and J lost 6, with 16 bases in between. The CDR3 consists of 15 residues. CDR3 bases: TGTGCCACCAGCCCGACCGGGGGTGTTTCCGGGGAGCTGTTTTTT. Translated: CATSPTGGVSGELFF.

The J gene is TRBJ1-5, the V gene TRBV7-3, with no clear D. The CDR3 spans 13 residues. Germline V CDR1 and CDR2: SGHTA, FQGTGA. V lost 6 bases and J 6 bases, leaving 12 bases between the germline ends. The CDR3 DNA is TGTGCCAGCAGTCTCCTGGTCGGTCAGCCCCAGCATTTT. This codes for CASSLLVGQPQHF.

The CDR3 DNA sequence: TGCGCCAGCAGCCAAGATTCCGACAGGGTTGTTGAAAAACTGTTTTTT. Protein product: CASSQDSDRVVEKLFF. The rearrangement links TRBV4-1 to TRBJ1-4; 7 nucleotides match TRBD1. The V gene's germline CDR1 is MGHRA and CDR2 YSYEKL. This CDR3 is built from 16 residues. V trimming: 0 bases; J trimming: 7 bases; junction bases outside the gene matches: 8.

This clone was counted once. The chain uses TRBV27 and TRBJ2-5, with D possibly being TRBD2 (6 bases). The germline gives CDR1 MNHEY, CDR2 SMNVEV (reference sequence). With 5 bases removed from V and 5 bases from J, the gap between germline ends came to 21 bases. The CDR3 spans 16 residues. The CDR3 DNA sequence: TGTGCCAGCAGTCCCGGGACTCCGATTCTCGCGGAGACCCAGTACTTC. It codes for CASSPGTPILAETQYF.

The chain couples TRBV15 to TRBJ2-5, with D possibly matching TRBD1 (5 bases). V was trimmed by 1 base and J by 6 bases, leaving 18 bases between them. CDR1 is LNHNV and CDR2 is YYDKDF in the germline V gene (reference sequence). CDR3 size: 16 residues. DNA of the CDR3: TGTGCCACCAGCAGAGTAGGGGCTGGTCTGGGTCAGACCCAGTACTTC. This translates into CATSRVGAGLGQTQYF.

V usage is TRBV11-2 and J usage is TRBJ2-5, with 8 bases matching TRBD1. With V trimmed by 0 bases and J by 5 bases, 5 bases remained unmatched. Per germline, CDR1 SGHAT and CDR2 FQNNGV. The CDR3 contains 15 residues. CDR3 bases: TGTGCCAGCAGCTTAGATAGACAGGGGACGGAGACCCAGTACTTC. Its translation: CASSLDRQGTETQYF. Looking up the rest from reference TRBV11-2 and TRBJ2-5 gives the full variable domain: EAGVAQSPRYKIIEKRQSVAFWCNPISGHATLYWYQQILGQGPKLLIQFQNNGVVDDSQLPKDRFSAERLKGVDSTLKIQPAKLEDSAVYLCASSLDRQGTETQYFGPGTRLLVL.